A single T cell receptor beta chain is shown here with its context. This specimen belongs to a study of a mutant IDH1 vaccine in newly diagnosed glioma. Study overall: Standard pretreatment was either radiotherapy, temozolomide, or, for most, radiochemotherapy with temozolomide.

V shed 1 base and J shed 3 bases, with 7 bases lying between them. The CDR3 has 13 residues. CDR1 SGHRS and CDR2 YFSETQ come from the germline V gene. Clones were read by immunoSEQ multiplex PCR, and TCRdb kept only the in-frame ones, dropping some. The data contain about 25,000 clones, just over 90% of them singletons. Time point meaning: baseline, week 1 (first vaccination visit). Treatment described: pre-vaccination baseline after standard-of-care therapy. Sequenced material: PBMCs, taken from a glioma patient treated with radiotherapy, temozolomide or both. This chain joins TRBV5-1 and TRBJ1-1; possible D gene TRBD1, 5 bases. The receptor was isolated from a man between 35 and 55 years old with glioma. The CDR3 reads CASSLQGYTEAFF. The CDR3 nucleotides are TGCGCCAGCAGCTTGCAGGGTTACACTGAAGCTTTCTTT.